In this sample, the clone carrying this T cell receptor (beta chain) turned up a few times. Its antigen remains unidentified. The sample is drawn from a study of CD8 T cells in ankylosing spondylitis. Whole-study findings and limits: Some of these motif variants have turned up before, in reports on reactive arthritis synovial fluid and blood. Ankylosing spondylitis blood seemed to carry a telltale TCR beta motif made of several highly homologous variants. According to the report, clones linked to the disease were significantly enriched in matched synovial fluid samples taken from ankylosing spondylitis patients.

Library preparation for TCR beta used quantitative 5'-RACE with molecular barcodes. TCRdb itself ran the 5' RACE reads through MiXCR, one entry per CDR3 protein. The table lists about 400,000 distinct CDR3 sequences, 20% to 25% of them singletons. This CDR3 has 18 residues. The germline V gene has CDR1 SGHAT and CDR2 FQNNGV. V lost 1 base, J lost 5 bases, and 24 bases lay in between. The receptor's source is a male donor with ankylosing spondylitis or in good health (not recorded which). The V gene is TRBV11-2, the J gene TRBJ2-7, with D possibly matching TRBD2 (8 bases). Specimen: blood, either unsorted or a sorted T cell fraction (not recorded which). The CDR3 region is CASSLVQGGGGTLDEQYF. The CDR3, as DNA: TGTGCCAGCAGCTTAGTCCAAGGGGGCGGGGGGACCCTGGACGAGCAGTACTTC.